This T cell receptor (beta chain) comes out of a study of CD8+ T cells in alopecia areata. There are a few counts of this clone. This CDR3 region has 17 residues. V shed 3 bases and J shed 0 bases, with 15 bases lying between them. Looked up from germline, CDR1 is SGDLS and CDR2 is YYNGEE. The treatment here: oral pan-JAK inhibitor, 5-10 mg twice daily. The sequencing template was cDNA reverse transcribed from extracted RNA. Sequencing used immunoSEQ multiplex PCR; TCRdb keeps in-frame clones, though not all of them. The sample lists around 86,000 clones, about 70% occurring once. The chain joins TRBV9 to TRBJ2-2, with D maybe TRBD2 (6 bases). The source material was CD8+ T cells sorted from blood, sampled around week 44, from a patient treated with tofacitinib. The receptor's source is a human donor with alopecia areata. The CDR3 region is CASSGMGPGANTGELFF. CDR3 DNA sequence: TGTGCCAGCAGCGGGATGGGGCCGGGGGCGAACACCGGGGAGCTGTTTTTT.